This T cell receptor (beta chain) was sequenced for a study of molecular identifiers for immune sequencing clone quantification. Findings and limits, study-wide: The share of molecules held by clones above 20 RNA copies was over 97% in effector cells and under 1% in naive cells. Barcodes shared by identical TCR molecules could lead to underestimated sizes of highly expanded clones.

This CDR3 has 16 residues. Trimming left V 11 bases short and J 1 base short, with 23 bases between. Germline lookup yields CDR1 SGHTA and CDR2 FQGNSA. It was with previously described methods and listed TCR primers that bulk TCR libraries were made. Via MiXCR, TCRdb re-called the PCR reads, giving one row per CDR3 protein. The sample records a few hundred thousand distinct CDR3 sequences, roughly 25% being singletons. Naive CD8 T cell sorting was performed on the CD8+CD4-CCR7+CD45RA+ phenotype. Regarding this clonotype: Its antigen is as yet unknown.

The receptor was derived from a human donor in good health. Some libraries in this study had Jurkat cell RNA spiked in. The V gene is TRBV7-2, the J gene TRBJ2-5; D is undetermined. The sequenced sample consisted of naive CD8+ T cells from blood, with Jurkat cell RNA spiked in. Subset indicated: FACS-sorted CD8+CD4-CCR7+CD45RA+ naive T cells. Here the CDR3 reads CARRSRPSLRQETQYF. As DNA, the CDR3 is TGTGCCCGCCGCTCCCGGCCTAGTCTGCGCCAAGAGACCCAGTACTTC.